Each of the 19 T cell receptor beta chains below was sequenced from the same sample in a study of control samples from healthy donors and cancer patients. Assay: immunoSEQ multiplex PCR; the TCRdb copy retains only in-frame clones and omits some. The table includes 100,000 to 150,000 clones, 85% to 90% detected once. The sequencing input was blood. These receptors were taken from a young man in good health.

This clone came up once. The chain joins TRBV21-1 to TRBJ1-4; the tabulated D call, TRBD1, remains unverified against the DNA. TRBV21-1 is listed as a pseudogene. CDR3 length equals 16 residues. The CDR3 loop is CASSRRGTGANEKLFF. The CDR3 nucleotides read TGTGCCAGCAGCCGTAGGGGGACAGGAGCTAATGAAAAACTGTTTTTT.

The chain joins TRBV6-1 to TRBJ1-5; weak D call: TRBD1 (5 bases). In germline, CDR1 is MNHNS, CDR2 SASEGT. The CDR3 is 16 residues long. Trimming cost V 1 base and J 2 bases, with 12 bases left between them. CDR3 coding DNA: TGTGCCAGCAGTGAAGTTCATGGGGCAGGCAATCAGCCCCAGCATTTT. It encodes CASSEVHGAGNQPQHF.

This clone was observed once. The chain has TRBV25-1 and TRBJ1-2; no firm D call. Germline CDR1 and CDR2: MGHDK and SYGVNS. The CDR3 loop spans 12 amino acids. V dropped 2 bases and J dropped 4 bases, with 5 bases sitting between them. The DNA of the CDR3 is TGTGCCAGCAGTGAACTAAGCTATGGCTACACCTTC. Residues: CASSELSYGYTF.

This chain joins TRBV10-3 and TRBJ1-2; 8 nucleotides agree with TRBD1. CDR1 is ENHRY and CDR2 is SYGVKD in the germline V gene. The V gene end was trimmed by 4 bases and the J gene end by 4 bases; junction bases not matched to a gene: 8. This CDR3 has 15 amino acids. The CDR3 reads CAISGAGDRPYGYTF. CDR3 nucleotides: TGTGCCATCAGTGGGGCCGGGGACAGGCCCTATGGCTACACCTTC.

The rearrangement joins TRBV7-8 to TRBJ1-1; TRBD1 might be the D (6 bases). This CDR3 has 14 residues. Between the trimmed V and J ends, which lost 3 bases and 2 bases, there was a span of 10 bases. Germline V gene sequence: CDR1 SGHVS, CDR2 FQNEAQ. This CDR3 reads CASSLKQGNTEAFF. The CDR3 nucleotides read TGTGCCAGCAGCTTGAAACAGGGAAACACTGAAGCTTTCTTT.

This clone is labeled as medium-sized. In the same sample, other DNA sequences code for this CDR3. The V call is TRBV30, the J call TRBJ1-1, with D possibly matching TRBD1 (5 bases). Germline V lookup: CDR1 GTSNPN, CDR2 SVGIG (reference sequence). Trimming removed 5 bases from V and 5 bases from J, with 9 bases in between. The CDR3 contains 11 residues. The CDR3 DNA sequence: TGTGCCTGGGAGAAGGGGACTGAAGCTTTCTTT. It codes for CAWEKGTEAFF.

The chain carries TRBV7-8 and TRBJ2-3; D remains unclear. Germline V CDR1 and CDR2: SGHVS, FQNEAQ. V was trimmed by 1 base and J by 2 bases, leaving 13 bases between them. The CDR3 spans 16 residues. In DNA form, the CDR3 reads TGTGCCAGCAGCTTAGATCGGCACGGCCCCACAGATACGCAGTATTTT. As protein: CASSLDRHGPTDTQYF.

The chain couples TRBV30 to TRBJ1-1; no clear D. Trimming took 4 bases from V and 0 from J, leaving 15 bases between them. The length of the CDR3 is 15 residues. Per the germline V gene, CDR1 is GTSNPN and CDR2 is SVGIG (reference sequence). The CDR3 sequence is CAWTSRGLLNTEAFF. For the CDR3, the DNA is TGTGCCTGGACTTCTCGCGGCCTTTTGAACACTGAAGCTTTCTTT.

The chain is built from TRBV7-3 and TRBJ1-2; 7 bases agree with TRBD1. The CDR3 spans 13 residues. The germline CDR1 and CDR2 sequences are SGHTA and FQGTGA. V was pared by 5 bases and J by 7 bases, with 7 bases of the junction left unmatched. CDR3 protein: CASSPQTGAGYTF. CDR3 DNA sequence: TGTGCCAGCAGCCCCCAAACAGGGGCTGGCTACACCTTC.

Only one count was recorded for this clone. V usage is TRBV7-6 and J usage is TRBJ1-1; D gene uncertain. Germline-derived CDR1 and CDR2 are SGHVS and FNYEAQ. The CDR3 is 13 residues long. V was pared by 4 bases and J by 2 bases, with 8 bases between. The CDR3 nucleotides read TGTGCCAGCAGCTATAGCCTCAACACTGAAGCTTTCTTT. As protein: CASSYSLNTEAFF.

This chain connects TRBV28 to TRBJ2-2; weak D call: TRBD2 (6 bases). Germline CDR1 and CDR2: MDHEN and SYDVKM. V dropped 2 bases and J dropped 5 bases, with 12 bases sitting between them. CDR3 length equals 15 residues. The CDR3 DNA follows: TGTGCCAGCAGTTTAGGAGGGGCGGGGACCGGGGAGCTGTTTTTT. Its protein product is CASSLGGAGTGELFF. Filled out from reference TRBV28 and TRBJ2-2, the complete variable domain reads DVKVTQSSRYLVKRTGEKVFLECVQDMDHENMFWYRQDPGLGLRLIYFSYDVKMKEKGDIPEGYSVSREKKERFSLILESASTNQTSMYLCASSLGGAGTGELFFGEGSRLTVL.

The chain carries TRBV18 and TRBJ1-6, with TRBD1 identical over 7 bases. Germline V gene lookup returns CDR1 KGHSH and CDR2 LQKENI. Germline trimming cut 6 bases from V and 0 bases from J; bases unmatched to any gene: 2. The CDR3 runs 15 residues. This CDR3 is CASSRDSSYNSPLHF. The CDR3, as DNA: TGTGCCAGCTCGCGGGACAGCTCCTATAATTCACCCCTCCACTTT.

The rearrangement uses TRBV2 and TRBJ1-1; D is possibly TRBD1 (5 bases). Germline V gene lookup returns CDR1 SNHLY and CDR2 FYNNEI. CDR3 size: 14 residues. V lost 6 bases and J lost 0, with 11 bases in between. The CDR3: CASSPRGVNTEAFF. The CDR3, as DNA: TGTGCCAGCAGCCCTCGAGGGGTGAACACTGAAGCTTTCTTT.

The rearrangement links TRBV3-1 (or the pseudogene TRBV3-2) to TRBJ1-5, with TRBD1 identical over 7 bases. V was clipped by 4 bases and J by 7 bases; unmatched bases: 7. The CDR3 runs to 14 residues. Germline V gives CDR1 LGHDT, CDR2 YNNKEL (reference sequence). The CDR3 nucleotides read TGTGCCAGCAGCCTCACAGGGGCAGGACAGCCCCAGCATTTT. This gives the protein CASSLTGAGQPQHF.

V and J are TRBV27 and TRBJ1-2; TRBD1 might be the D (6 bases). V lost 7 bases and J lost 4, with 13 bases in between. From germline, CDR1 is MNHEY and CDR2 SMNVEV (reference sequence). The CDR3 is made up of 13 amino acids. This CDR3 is CASKQGRTYGYTF. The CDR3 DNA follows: TGTGCCAGCAAGCAGGGGCGCACCTATGGCTACACCTTC.

The CDR3 DNA is TGTGCCAGCAGCTTGTGGGGACAGGGGGCTTTCACTGAAGCTTTCTTT. This encodes CASSLWGQGAFTEAFF. The gene calls are TRBV5-8 and TRBJ1-1; TRBD1 agrees at 12 bases. Looked up from germline, CDR1 is SGHTS and CDR2 is YDEGEE. This CDR3 has 16 amino acids. The junction had 5 bases not matched to a gene; V was cut back by 1 base and J by 4 bases.

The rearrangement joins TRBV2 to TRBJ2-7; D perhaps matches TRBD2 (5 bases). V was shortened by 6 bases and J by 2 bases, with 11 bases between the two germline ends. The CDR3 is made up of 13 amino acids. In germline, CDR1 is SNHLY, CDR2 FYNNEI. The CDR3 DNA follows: TGTGCCAGCAGAGGAGGCACAGCCTACGAGCAGTACGTC. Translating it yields CASRGGTAYEQYV.

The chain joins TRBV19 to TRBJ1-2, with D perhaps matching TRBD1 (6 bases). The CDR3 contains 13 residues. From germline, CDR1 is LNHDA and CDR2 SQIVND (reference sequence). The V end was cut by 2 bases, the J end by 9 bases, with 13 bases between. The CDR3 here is CASSIIVQGRYTF. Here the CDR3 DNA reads TGTGCCAGTAGTATAATTGTACAGGGCCGCTACACCTTC.

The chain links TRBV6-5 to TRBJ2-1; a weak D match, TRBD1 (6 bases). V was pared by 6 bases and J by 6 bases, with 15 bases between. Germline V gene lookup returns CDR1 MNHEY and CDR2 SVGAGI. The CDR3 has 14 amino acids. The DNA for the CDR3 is TGTGCCAGCAGGGGGGTGGGGGCTGGCAATGAGCAGTTCTTC. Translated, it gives CASRGVGAGNEQFF.